Listed below are T cell receptor beta chains from one sample, sequenced in a study of persistence of HIV-infected CD4 T cells. These receptors' targets are unknown. Sequencing was performed with immunoSEQ multiplex PCR; in TCRdb, only in-frame clones are kept and a portion is missing. The table lists 35,000 to 55,000 clones, 88% of them singletons, with more than 0.4% in the top ten. This specimen was CD4+ T cells sorted from PBMCs after approximately 20-hour stimulation, taken from a patient who received antiretroviral therapy. The receptors originated from an adult woman with HIV who was CMV-seropositive. CDR3s include the opening cysteine and the closing phenylalanine or tryptophan. A D gene is named only where the DNA matches it firmly. The size field is filled for only some rows; it gives once, few, many or a size class.

clone_size: NA; cdr3_length: 19; d_call: TRBD1; v_call: TRBV4-1; j_call: TRBJ2-3; cdr3_nt: TGCGCCAGCAGCCAAGATTATTTCAAGGGGACAGCGAGCACAGATACGCAGTATTTT; cdr3_aa: CASSQDYFKGTASTDTQYF
clone_size: NA; cdr3_length: 14; d_call: NA; v_call: TRBV30; j_call: TRBJ1-3; cdr3_nt: TGTGCCTGGACACTGAGGGGGGATGGAAACACCATATATTTT; cdr3_aa: CAWTLRGDGNTIYF
clone_size: NA; cdr3_length: 14; d_call: NA; v_call: TRBV29-1; j_call: TRBJ2-2; cdr3_nt: TGCAGCGTCCTGACCAACGCGAACACCGGGGAGCTGTTTTTT; cdr3_aa: CSVLTNANTGELFF
clone_size: once; cdr3_length: 14; d_call: NA; v_call: TRBV24-1; j_call: TRBJ2-3; cdr3_nt: TGTGCCACCAGTGATTTGCGGGCTAGCAATACGCAGTATTTT; cdr3_aa: CATSDLRASNTQYF
clone_size: once; cdr3_length: 16; d_call: NA; v_call: TRBV9; j_call: TRBJ1-3; cdr3_nt: TGTGCCAGCAGCGTTAGTGGGGCCTCGAGAGGAAACACCATATATTTT; cdr3_aa: CASSVSGASRGNTIYF
clone_size: NA; cdr3_length: 15; d_call: NA; v_call: TRBV5-8; j_call: TRBJ2-1; cdr3_nt: TGTGCCAGCAGCTTGACAGGGCTAAGCTACAATGAGCAGTTCTTC; cdr3_aa: CASSLTGLSYNEQFF
clone_size: NA; cdr3_length: 15; d_call: NA; v_call: TRBV15; j_call: TRBJ1-1; cdr3_nt: TGTGCCACCAGCAGAGAATGGGGCGGAGGTACTGAAGCTTTCTTT; cdr3_aa: CATSREWGGGTEAFF
clone_size: NA; cdr3_length: 16; d_call: NA; v_call: TRBV6-2/TRBV6-3; j_call: TRBJ2-1; cdr3_nt: TGTGCCAGCAGTCCCTCAGACCCGGGGTTCTACAATGAGCAGTTCTTC; cdr3_aa: CASSPSDPGFYNEQFF
clone_size: NA; cdr3_length: 12; d_call: NA; v_call: TRBV30; j_call: TRBJ1-1; cdr3_nt: TGTGCCTGGAATACAGTGACGGATGAAGCTTTCTTT; cdr3_aa: CAWNTVTDEAFF
clone_size: NA; cdr3_length: 14; d_call: NA; v_call: TRBV19; j_call: TRBJ1-1; cdr3_nt: TGTGCCACCCTCGCCGGAGGACGGAACACTGAAGCTTTCTTT; cdr3_aa: CATLAGGRNTEAFF
clone_size: few; cdr3_length: 15; d_call: TRBD1; v_call: TRBV30; j_call: TRBJ1-3; cdr3_nt: TGTGCCTGGAGTCGGGACAGCGGCTCTGGAAACACCATATATTTT; cdr3_aa: CAWSRDSGSGNTIYF
clone_size: NA; cdr3_length: 16; d_call: TRBD1; v_call: TRBV6-5; j_call: TRBJ1-6; cdr3_nt: TGTGCCAGCAGTTCGGACAGGCTTTCCTATAATTCACCCCTCCACTTT; cdr3_aa: CASSSDRLSYNSPLHF
clone_size: NA; cdr3_length: 14; d_call: TRBD1; v_call: TRBV6-1; j_call: TRBJ2-5; cdr3_nt: TGTGCCAGCAGTGAGAACAGGGGACAAGAGACCCAGTACTTC; cdr3_aa: CASSENRGQETQYF
clone_size: NA; cdr3_length: 13; d_call: TRBD1; v_call: TRBV10-3; j_call: TRBJ2-7; cdr3_nt: TGTGCCACTGTGGGGGACAGCTCCTACGAGCAGTACTTC; cdr3_aa: CATVGDSSYEQYF
clone_size: NA; cdr3_length: 16; d_call: NA; v_call: TRBV2; j_call: TRBJ1-1; cdr3_nt: TGTGCCAGCAGTGACTTGGACAAACGTATGAACACTGAAGCTTTCTTT; cdr3_aa: CASSDLDKRMNTEAFF
clone_size: NA; cdr3_length: 15; d_call: NA; v_call: TRBV11-1; j_call: TRBJ2-1; cdr3_nt: TGTGCCAGCAGCTCGGGACGGCTCGGGTACAATGAGCAGTTCTTC; cdr3_aa: CASSSGRLGYNEQFF